This is a list of T cell receptor beta chains from one sample in a study of shared clonotypes between healthy human individuals. Repertoires were generated with immunoSEQ multiplex PCR, while TCRdb's copy carries only in-frame clones and drops some. The sample has roughly 2,500,000 clones, 90% to 95% seen once. What was sequenced was naive CD4+ T cells from PBMCs. The receptors derive from a man between 18 and 29 years old in good health. Some clones in this sample may be carry-over from other donors' samples. CDR3s include the opening cysteine and the closing phenylalanine or tryptophan. A D gene is named only where the DNA matches it firmly. The size entry is marked missing in some rows and otherwise reads once, few, many or a size class.

-	TRBJ1-1	13	-	TRBV5-6	CASSLWANTEAFF	TGTGCCAGCAGCTTGTGGGCGAACACTGAAGCTTTCTTT
-	TRBJ2-6	12	-	TRBV6-5	CASSSGANVLTF	TGTGCCAGCAGTTCAGGGGCCAACGTCCTGACTTTC
TRBD2	TRBJ2-2	14	-	TRBV6-1	CASCRLAGTGELFF	TGTGCCAGCTGTCGACTAGCGGGCACCGGGGAGCTGTTTTTT
-	TRBJ2-5	14	-	TRBV19	CASNGGRIQETQYF	TGTGCCTCCAACGGTGGACGGATCCAAGAGACCCAGTACTTC
-	TRBJ1-1	14	-	TRBV18	CASSPYKSNTEAFF	TGTGCCAGCTCACCATACAAGTCGAACACTGAAGCTTTCTTT
TRBD2	TRBJ2-1	12	-	TRBV7-9	CASSGLAREQFF	TGTGCCAGCAGTGGACTAGCGCGCGAGCAGTTCTTC
-	TRBJ1-4	15	-	TRBV27	CASKLAPGRIEKLFF	TGTGCCAGCAAATTGGCCCCCGGGAGAATCGAAAAACTGTTTTTT
TRBD1	TRBJ2-1	14	-	TRBV7-2	CASSSAGGNNEQFF	TGTGCCAGCAGCTCGGCAGGGGGAAACAATGAGCAGTTCTTC
TRBD1	TRBJ2-4	14	-	TRBV6-5	CASSPGGGKNIQYF	TGTGCCAGCAGCCCAGGGGGCGGCAAAAACATTCAGTACTTC
-	TRBJ2-7	17	-	TRBV7-2	CASSLGSAAGGEGEQYF	TGTGCCAGCAGCTTAGGATCGGCGGCAGGGGGGGAGGGCGAGCAGTACTTC
-	TRBJ1-5	17	-	TRBV28	CASSLWRGADSNQPQHF	TGTGCCAGCAGTTTATGGAGAGGGGCCGATAGCAATCAGCCCCAGCATTTT
-	TRBJ2-3	16	-	TRBV5-1	CASSLGQGSSTDTQYF	TGCGCCAGCAGCTTGGGTCAGGGGTCCAGCACAGATACGCAGTATTTT
TRBD2	TRBJ2-2	16	-	TRBV7-2	CASSPLGSGGAGELFF	TGTGCCAGCAGCCCACTTGGCAGCGGGGGGGCCGGGGAGCTGTTTTTT
-	TRBJ2-5	15	once	TRBV7-3	CASSPGPLYQETQYF	TGTGCCAGCAGCCCCGGACCGTTGTACCAAGAGACCCAGTACTTC
-	TRBJ2-3	15	-	TRBV7-9	CASSLRSKSTDTQYF	TGTGCCAGCAGCTTGCGGAGTAAGAGCACAGATACGCAGTATTTT
-	TRBJ2-2	14	-	TRBV18	CASSPRESTGELFF	TGTGCCAGCTCACCCAGGGAGAGCACCGGGGAGCTGTTTTTT
TRBD2	TRBJ2-3	16	once	TRBV4-3	CASSQEISGSADTQYF	TGCGCCAGCAGCCAAGAGATTAGCGGGAGTGCAGATACGCAGTATTTT
-	TRBJ2-7	13	-	TRBV5-1	CASSFRGGYEQYF	TGCGCCAGCAGCTTCAGGGGGGGTTACGAGCAGTACTTC
TRBD2	TRBJ2-1	15	-	TRBV18	CASSPSGRAPNEQFF	TGTGCCAGCTCACCCAGCGGGAGGGCCCCCAATGAGCAGTTCTTC
-	TRBJ2-5	12	-	TRBV29-1	CSATVGAETQYF	TGCAGCGCCACCGTGGGGGCGGAGACCCAGTACTTC
-	TRBJ1-1	16	-	TRBV7-9	CASSLGAPRLNTEAFF	TGTGCCAGCAGCTTAGGCGCCCCAAGGTTGAACACTGAAGCTTTCTTT
TRBD1	TRBJ2-2	16	-	TRBV5-1	CASSSQPGGNTGELFF	TGCGCCAGCAGCTCCCAACCAGGGGGAAACACCGGGGAGCTGTTTTTT
TRBD1	TRBJ2-7	15	-	TRBV7-9	CASSPDQGAYHEQYF	TGTGCCAGCAGCCCGGACCAGGGGGCGTACCACGAGCAGTACTTC
-	TRBJ2-2	14	-	TRBV9	CASSVLTDTGELFF	TGTGCCAGCAGCGTTCTGACTGACACCGGGGAGCTGTTTTTT
TRBD2	TRBJ2-1	16	-	TRBV7-8	CASSPRTSGRALEQFF	TGTGCCAGCAGCCCCAGGACTAGCGGGAGGGCCCTTGAGCAGTTCTTC
TRBD2	TRBJ2-5	16	-	TRBV6-1	CASSEQAGAGGETQYF	TGTGCCAGCAGTGAGCAAGCGGGAGCGGGGGGCGAGACCCAGTACTTC
-	TRBJ1-4	14	-	TRBV28	CASSIPPLNEKLFF	TGTGCCAGCAGTATCCCCCCCCTTAATGAAAAACTGTTTTTT
-	TRBJ1-2	15	-	TRBV6-6	CASNQPGTFNYGYTF	TGTGCCAGCAATCAACCCGGGACATTTAACTATGGCTACACCTTC
-	TRBJ1-2	13	once	TRBV5-4	CASSSKGNYGYTF	TGTGCCAGCAGCTCCAAGGGTAACTATGGCTACACCTTC
TRBD2	TRBJ2-1	16	-	TRBV9	CASSVATTSANNEQFF	TGTGCCAGCAGCGTAGCTACAACTAGCGCTAACAATGAGCAGTTCTTC
-	TRBJ1-4	14	-	TRBV15	CATSRRDGDEKLFF	TGTGCCACCAGCAGAAGGGACGGAGATGAAAAACTGTTTTTT
TRBD1	TRBJ2-7	15	-	TRBV7-2	CASSLGGTGAYEQYF	TGTGCCAGCAGCTTAGGGGGGACAGGGGCCTACGAGCAGTACTTC
TRBD2	TRBJ2-1	15	-	TRBV5-1	CASSLPGLANDEQFF	TGCGCCAGCAGCTTACCGGGACTAGCGAACGATGAGCAGTTCTTC
-	TRBJ2-5	13	-	TRBV28	CASRAGQQETQYF	TGTGCCAGCAGGGCCGGACAGCAAGAGACCCAGTACTTC
-	TRBJ1-6	14	-	TRBV10-2	CASSEGLYDSPLHF	TGCGCCAGCAGTGAGGGTTTGTATGATTCACCCCTCCACTTT
-	TRBJ1-2	17	once	TRBV28	CASSPRGTVILNYGYTF	TGTGCCAGCAGCCCACGGGGTACGGTAATACTTAACTATGGCTACACCTTC
TRBD2	TRBJ2-7	14	-	TRBV7-3	CASSPSGTSEEQYF	TGTGCCAGCAGTCCCTCCGGGACTAGCGAGGAGCAGTACTTC
TRBD2	TRBJ2-1	15	-	TRBV15	CATGRGGSLKDEQFF	TGTGCCACCGGCCGGGGCGGGAGCCTTAAAGATGAGCAGTTCTTC
-	TRBJ2-1	14	-	TRBV18	CASSPPLQTGEQFF	TGTGCCAGCTCACCACCGCTCCAAACCGGTGAGCAGTTCTTC
TRBD2	TRBJ2-1	15	-	TRBV9	CASSVLAGGRYEQFF	TGTGCCAGCAGCGTACTAGCGGGAGGCCGGTATGAGCAGTTCTTC
-	TRBJ2-6	15	-	TRBV7-9	CASSQSGSGANVLTF	TGTGCCAGCAGCCAATCCGGGTCCGGGGCCAACGTCCTGACTTTC
TRBD2	TRBJ2-5	13	-	TRBV5-6	CASSSGGRETQYF	TGTGCCAGCAGCTCCGGGGGGAGAGAGACCCAGTACTTC
-	TRBJ1-2	14	-	TRBV6-1	CASSDQVNSYGYTF	TGTGCCAGCAGTGACCAGGTGAACTCCTATGGCTACACCTTC
-	TRBJ2-7	15	-	TRBV4-1	CASSPQLAKLYEQYF	TGCGCCAGCAGCCCCCAACTAGCAAAACTCTACGAGCAGTACTTC
-	TRBJ1-4	12	-	TRBV19	CASSIRSEKLFF	TGTGCCAGTAGTATCCGGAGCGAAAAACTGTTTTTT
-	TRBJ2-5	15	-	TRBV28	CASSLWGQTQETQYF	TGTGCCAGCAGTTTATGGGGCCAGACCCAAGAGACCCAGTACTTC
-	TRBJ2-3	13	-	TRBV7-3	CASSLTVVDTQYF	TGTGCCAGCAGCTTAACAGTGGTTGATACGCAGTATTTT
-	TRBJ2-1	14	-	TRBV11-3	CASSLDPRYNEQFF	TGTGCCAGCAGCTTAGATCCGCGTTACAATGAGCAGTTCTTC
TRBD2	TRBJ2-7	16	-	TRBV6-6	CASSHMGLAGTYEQYF	TGTGCCAGCAGTCACATGGGACTAGCGGGAACTTACGAGCAGTACTTC